The rows below give T cell receptor beta chains drawn from one sample of a study of blood T cell repertoires in COVID-19. Profiled with immunoSEQ multiplex PCR; TCRdb holds only in-frame clones, not every one. The sample lists 250,000 to 350,000 clones, roughly 86% occurring once. The specimen sequenced was peripheral blood. The receptors were gathered from a woman under 40 with COVID-19, enrolled during active disease. Both conserved end residues are part of each CDR3. Fields, in order: D gene, V gene, J gene, clone size, CDR3 protein, CDR3 DNA. A D gene is named only where the DNA matches it firmly. Clone size appears in some rows only: once, few, many, or a class for an expanded clone.

.	TRBV19	TRBJ2-7	once	CASSISLTYEQYF	TGTGCCAGTAGTATCTCCCTTACCTACGAGCAGTACTTC
TRBD1	TRBV15	TRBJ1-5	.	CATSREGGGQPQHF	TGTGCCACCAGCAGAGAAGGGGGCGGTCAGCCCCAGCATTTT
.	TRBV7-8	TRBJ1-6	.	CASSRQAGNSPLHF	TGTGCCAGCAGCAGACAGGCGGGTAATTCACCCCTCCACTTT
TRBD1	TRBV30	TRBJ1-2	.	CAWGGTWDRATRGYTF	TGTGCCTGGGGGGGGACTTGGGACAGGGCAACCAGGGGCTACACCTTC
.	TRBV3-1/TRBV3-2	TRBJ1-2	.	CASSQRRPGISYGYTF	TGTGCCAGCAGCCAACGCAGGCCCGGCATAAGCTATGGCTACACCTTC
.	TRBV19	TRBJ1-1	.	CASTQSGGSTEAFF	TGTGCCAGTACCCAATCGGGGGGGAGCACTGAAGCTTTCTTT
TRBD2	TRBV11-1	TRBJ2-7	.	CASSLEASGSYEQYF	TGTGCCAGCAGCTTAGAGGCTAGCGGGAGCTACGAGCAGTACTTC
TRBD1	TRBV7-2	TRBJ1-4	.	CASSPRQGGKLFF	TGTGCCAGCAGCCCACGACAGGGTGGAAAACTGTTTTTT
.	TRBV5-6	TRBJ2-3	.	CASSLAGDTQYF	TGTGCCAGCAGCTTGGCGGGAGATACGCAGTATTTT
.	TRBV5-6	TRBJ1-2	.	CASSWNAADGYTF	TGTGCCAGCAGCTGGAACGCGGCCGATGGCTACACCTTC
TRBD1	TRBV24-1	TRBJ2-5	.	CATSDPNRGQETQYF	TGTGCCACCAGTGACCCAAACAGGGGGCAAGAGACCCAGTACTTC
.	TRBV4-3	TRBJ1-1	.	CASSPLISAFF	TGCGCCAGCAGCCCCTTAATCTCAGCTTTCTTT
.	TRBV28	TRBJ2-7	.	CASSWGASYEQYF	TGTGCCAGCAGTTGGGGAGCATCCTACGAGCAGTACTTC
TRBD1	TRBV20-1	TRBJ2-7	.	CSASSPQGREQYF	TGCAGTGCTAGTTCCCCACAGGGGCGCGAGCAGTACTTC
.	TRBV28	TRBJ1-3	.	CASSLTGIQGTIYF	TGTGCCAGCAGTTTAACAGGGATTCAAGGTACCATATATTTT
.	TRBV3-1/TRBV3-2	TRBJ2-5	.	CASSHGASAETQYF	TGTGCCAGCAGCCACGGAGCCTCAGCGGAGACCCAGTACTTC
.	TRBV7-9	TRBJ1-4	.	CASKREGTNEKLFF	TGTGCCAGCAAGAGGGAGGGAACTAATGAAAAACTGTTTTTT
.	TRBV4-2	TRBJ1-2	.	CASSQEWSGKDYGYTF	TGTGCCAGCAGCCAAGAGTGGTCAGGGAAGGACTATGGCTACACCTTC
.	TRBV30	TRBJ2-1	.	CAWSRFQGGLGNEQFF	TGTGCCTGGAGTCGGTTTCAGGGGGGCCTGGGCAATGAGCAGTTCTTC
.	TRBV3-1/TRBV3-2	TRBJ2-1	few	CASSHTSRSYNEQFF	TGTGCCAGCAGCCATACTTCTCGCTCCTACAATGAGCAGTTCTTC
.	TRBV9	TRBJ2-5	.	CASSQDWDSGQYF	TGTGCCAGCAGCCAAGACTGGGACTCGGGCCAGTACTTC
TRBD2	TRBV19	TRBJ2-2	.	CASSSGTSGRLNTGELFF	TGTGCCAGTAGTAGCGGGACTAGCGGCCGACTGAACACCGGGGAGCTGTTTTTT